The 3 T cell receptor beta chains below all came from one sample that was sequenced in a study of glioma-infiltrating T cells (dated by TCRdb to between 2015 and 2016). The sample was run on an Illumina MiSeq. The iRepertoire nested amplicon-rescue multiplex PCR (arm-PCR) platform was used to amplify TCR alpha and beta CDR3 regions from RNA. In-frame beta chains were kept once TCRdb had trimmed the public reads at Q25 with fastp and called clones with MiXCR. Every CDR3 protein is listed once, alongside the most common genes and DNA of its rows. The sample table contains about 140,000 distinct CDR3 sequences; only one count was recorded for about two fifths of them. More than 15% of the sample is taken by the ten largest. Source material: glioma tissue, nonneoplastic brain tissue, or PBMCs (not recorded which). These receptors all stem from a human donor with low-grade glioma or glioblastoma, undergoing nonglioma brain surgery, or in good health (not recorded which).

CDR3 sequence (DNA): TGTGCCATCAAACTTGAGGATTCCACAGATACGCAGTATTTT. Protein sequence: CAIKLEDSTDTQYF. The V gene is TRBV6-1, the J gene TRBJ2-3; the D is unclear. The V end was cut by 10 bases, the J end by 2 bases, with 16 bases between. The V gene's germline CDR1 is MNHNS and CDR2 SASEGT. The CDR3 loop spans 14 amino acids.

The rearrangement links TRBV7-8 to TRBJ2-7; TRBD1 matches 10 bases. The CDR3 has 14 amino acids. V was clipped by 7 bases and J by 2 bases; unmatched bases: 5. Germline V gene data show CDR1 as SGHVS and CDR2 as FQNEAQ. The CDR3 sequence is CASTRGTGAYEQYF. As DNA, the CDR3 is TGTGCCAGCACCAGGGGGACAGGGGCCTACGAGCAGTACTTC.

V is TRBV7-2 and J is TRBJ2-7; TRBD2 agrees at 7 bases. The CDR3 spans 16 residues. Germline V gene lookup returns CDR1 SGHTA and CDR2 FQGNSA. The J segment lost 0 bases and the V segment lost 4 bases, leaving 9 bases of the junction unmatched. The CDR3 reads CASSWRPGLNSYEQYF. CDR3 in DNA: TGTGCCAGCAGCTGGCGTCCGGGACTAAACTCCTACGAGCAGTACTTC.